This TCR beta chain was sequenced in a study of human T cells and chemical hapten exposure. In TCRdb, the RACE reads were re-called with MiXCR into one record per CDR3 protein. The sample shows around 69,000 distinct CDR3 sequences, about 8.5% of them seen only once. This clonotype has ten or more counts. Time point: patch test 2, 6 weeks after DPC sensitization. Regarding treatment: therapeutic diphenylcyclopropenone sensitization with weekly scalp DPC. The CDR3 covers 14 residues. The V gene's germline CDR1 is DFQATT and CDR2 SNEGSKA (reference sequence). V shed 0 bases and J shed 0 bases, with 9 bases lying between them.

The clonotype was recovered from a woman aged 50 to 60 with alopecia areata. Some clones in this sample may be carry-over from other donors' samples. The chain uses TRBV20-1 and TRBJ2-7; tentatively, D is TRBD1 or TRBD2 (5 bases each). Sequenced material: whole blood, taken in connection with sensitization to the hapten diphenylcyclopropenone (DPC). For the CDR3, the DNA is TGCAGTGCTAGAGAGGGGGACCTCTCCTACGAGCAGTACTTC. It codes for CSAREGDLSYEQYF.